This T cell receptor beta chain came from a study of cytomegalovirus exposure and HLA in healthy donors. General study results and limits: A later analysis, which compared TCR beta chains of equal frequency, found the HLA-associated ones more clonally expanded. Both high specificity and high sensitivity reportedly marked the classifier's diagnosis of cytomegalovirus status.

Primers: 60 Vbeta forward and 13 Jbeta reverse. Data came from immunoSEQ multiplex PCR; TCRdb stores just in-frame clones and leaves some out. The table shows some 140,000 clones, with less than 80% occurring only once. V was trimmed by 1 base and J by 0 bases, leaving 7 bases between them. Germline lookup yields CDR1 SEHNR and CDR2 FQNEAQ (reference sequence). This CDR3 comprises 15 residues. Of note for this clone: Its antigen is not known.

The chain carries TRBV7-9 and TRBJ2-4; possibly TRBD1 for D (5 bases). This TCR was recovered from a man aged 50-59 years in good health and CMV-seropositive. Sequenced: PBMCs. The CDR3 nucleotides read TGTGCCAGCAGCTTAGATACAGGAGCCAAAAACATTCAGTACTTC. Translation: CASSLDTGAKNIQYF.